Listed below are T cell receptor beta chains from one sample, sequenced in a study of breast tumors, draining lymph nodes, adjacent tissues. TCRdb processed the multiplex PCR reads anew with MiXCR; each CDR3 protein has one entry. This table has 85,000 to 130,000 distinct CDR3 sequences, less than 40% appearing once. The specimen sequenced was axillary lymph node tissue. Receptors originate from a female donor with breast cancer. Some clones in this sample may be carry-over from other donors' samples. Both conserved end residues are part of each CDR3. D genes are given only for firm matches. Where a row states a size, it is once, few, many or the class of an expanded clone; other rows omit it.

J gene: TRBJ1-1; clone size: NA; V gene: TRBV18; D gene: NA; CDR3 DNA: TGTGCCAGCTCACAGGGGGGGGTTCTGGCTGAAGCTTTCTTT; CDR3 protein: CASSQGGVLAEAFF
J gene: TRBJ1-4; clone size: many; V gene: TRBV7-9; D gene: NA; CDR3 DNA: TGTGCCAGTCAGGGGAGAACTAATGAAAAACTGTTTTTT; CDR3 protein: CASQGRTNEKLFF
J gene: TRBJ2-7; clone size: NA; V gene: TRBV12-3/TRBV12-4; D gene: TRBD1; CDR3 DNA: TGTGCCAGCAGCCACGGCCGGGACAGGGTGACCTACGAGCAGTACTTC; CDR3 protein: CASSHGRDRVTYEQYF
J gene: TRBJ2-2; clone size: once; V gene: TRBV2; D gene: NA; CDR3 DNA: TGTGCCAGCAGTGTAGCCGGTTTGAGTAACACCGGGGAGCTGTTTTTT; CDR3 protein: CASSVAGLSNTGELFF
J gene: TRBJ2-5; clone size: many; V gene: TRBV7-7; D gene: NA; CDR3 DNA: TGTGCTAGCAGCACCTCGTTAGGGCCCCAAGAGACCCAGTACTTC; CDR3 protein: CASSTSLGPQETQYF
J gene: TRBJ1-1; clone size: once; V gene: TRBV4-1; D gene: NA; CDR3 DNA: TGCGCCAGCAGCCCCGTTTGGCAGGGGCACACTGAAGCTGTCTTT; CDR3 protein: CASSPVWQGHTEAVF
J gene: TRBJ2-7; clone size: many; V gene: TRBV7-9; D gene: TRBD2; CDR3 DNA: TGTGCCAGCGGGGCCGCGGGACTAGCGTCCTACGAGCAGTACTTC; CDR3 protein: CASGAAGLASYEQYF
J gene: TRBJ2-5; clone size: once; V gene: TRBV29-1; D gene: NA; CDR3 DNA: TGCAGCGCCTTTTCAGGCGGGGGCACCGGGGAGACCCAGTACTTC; CDR3 protein: CSAFSGGGTGETQYF
J gene: TRBJ2-1; clone size: many; V gene: TRBV20-1; D gene: TRBD1; CDR3 DNA: TGCAGTGCTAGAGGGACAGGGTATGGGAACAATGAGCAGTTCTTC; CDR3 protein: CSARGTGYGNNEQFF
J gene: TRBJ1-5; clone size: many; V gene: TRBV6-5; D gene: NA; CDR3 DNA: TGTGCCAGCAGTTACTCGACAGAAACTAATCAGCCCCAGCATTTT; CDR3 protein: CASSYSTETNQPQHF
J gene: TRBJ1-1; clone size: NA; V gene: TRBV6-2/TRBV6-3; D gene: NA; CDR3 DNA: TGTGCCAGCAGTCACGGCCAGTCGGATGAAGCTTTCTTT; CDR3 protein: CASSHGQSDEAFF
J gene: TRBJ2-3; clone size: many; V gene: TRBV6-1; D gene: TRBD2; CDR3 DNA: TGTGCCAGCAGTTTAGCGGGAGGGCACACTGGAGATACGCAGTATTTT; CDR3 protein: CASSLAGGHTGDTQYF
J gene: TRBJ2-1; clone size: many; V gene: TRBV5-1; D gene: NA; CDR3 DNA: TGCGCCAGCAGCTTCGGGAGTTACTCCTACAATGAGCAGTTCTTC; CDR3 protein: CASSFGSYSYNEQFF
J gene: TRBJ2-1; clone size: many; V gene: TRBV24-1; D gene: TRBD1; CDR3 DNA: TGTGCCACCAGTGATTCGGGGACAGGGGGCTTTAGTGAGCAGTTCTTC; CDR3 protein: CATSDSGTGGFSEQFF
J gene: TRBJ1-2; clone size: many; V gene: TRBV20-1; D gene: NA; CDR3 DNA: TGCAGTGCTAGAGACACTGGCTATGGCTACACCTTC; CDR3 protein: CSARDTGYGYTF
J gene: TRBJ2-3; clone size: many; V gene: TRBV2; D gene: TRBD1; CDR3 DNA: TGTGCCAGCGGGGACAGGAGCTGGAGGGAAACAGATACGCAGTATTTT; CDR3 protein: CASGDRSWRETDTQYF
J gene: TRBJ2-6; clone size: NA; V gene: TRBV7-2; D gene: NA; CDR3 DNA: TGTGCCAGCAGCTTACAGGGGGCGGGAGGGGCCGACGTCCTGACTTTC; CDR3 protein: CASSLQGAGGADVLTF
J gene: TRBJ1-1; clone size: NA; V gene: TRBV20-1; D gene: NA; CDR3 DNA: TGCAGTGCGTGGGACACTGAAGCTTTCTTT; CDR3 protein: CSAWDTEAFF
J gene: TRBJ1-2; clone size: many; V gene: TRBV14; D gene: NA; CDR3 DNA: TGTGCCAGCAGCCAAGCGAACAGGGAAGGCTACACCTTC; CDR3 protein: CASSQANREGYTF
J gene: TRBJ1-6; clone size: NA; V gene: TRBV7-2; D gene: NA; CDR3 DNA: TGTGCCAGCAGCTTAGGAGGAGGGGGTTCACCCCTCCACTTT; CDR3 protein: CASSLGGGGSPLHF
J gene: TRBJ1-2; clone size: NA; V gene: TRBV6-4; D gene: NA; CDR3 DNA: TGTGCCAGCGGGAACTACGTCAAGGGACCTAACTATGGCTACACCTTC; CDR3 protein: CASGNYVKGPNYGYTF
J gene: TRBJ2-7; clone size: many; V gene: TRBV10-3; D gene: NA; CDR3 DNA: TGTGCCATCAGAGGACTGGATCTAGACGAGCAGTACTTC; CDR3 protein: CAIRGLDLDEQYF
J gene: TRBJ1-2; clone size: many; V gene: TRBV25-1; D gene: NA; CDR3 DNA: TGTGCCAGCAGTGGGGGATCAACAGGGATAGTTAACTATGGCTACACCTTC; CDR3 protein: CASSGGSTGIVNYGYTF
J gene: TRBJ2-3; clone size: NA; V gene: TRBV7-9; D gene: NA; CDR3 DNA: TGTGCCAGCAGCCGGGTGGAGGGGGCCCGGGGCACAGATACGCAGTATTTT; CDR3 protein: CASSRVEGARGTDTQYF
J gene: TRBJ1-5; clone size: NA; V gene: TRBV15; D gene: NA; CDR3 DNA: TGTGCCACCAGCAGAGACCTGACAGGACATCAGCCCCAGCATTTT; CDR3 protein: CATSRDLTGHQPQHF
J gene: TRBJ2-5; clone size: many; V gene: TRBV20-1; D gene: NA; CDR3 DNA: TGCAGTGCAGACCCGGTGCAAGAGACCCAGTACTTC; CDR3 protein: CSADPVQETQYF
J gene: TRBJ1-5; clone size: once; V gene: TRBV13; D gene: NA; CDR3 DNA: TGTGCCAGCAGCCTAAAATCAGGGGAGGCTTACGGGCAGCCCCAGCATTTT; CDR3 protein: CASSLKSGEAYGQPQHF
J gene: TRBJ1-1; clone size: many; V gene: TRBV10-3; D gene: TRBD1; CDR3 DNA: TGTGCCATCAGTGCAGTGGGACAGGCAGACACTGAAGCTTTCTTT; CDR3 protein: CAISAVGQADTEAFF
J gene: TRBJ2-5; clone size: many; V gene: TRBV7-2; D gene: TRBD2; CDR3 DNA: TGTGCCAGACGAGCGGGGGGACAAGAGACCCAGTACTTC; CDR3 protein: CARRAGGQETQYF
J gene: TRBJ1-2; clone size: many; V gene: TRBV5-6; D gene: NA; CDR3 DNA: TGTGCCAGCAGGAGGGTAGATTCTAACTATGGCTACACCTTC; CDR3 protein: CASRRVDSNYGYTF